This TCR beta chain was found in a study of a mutant IDH1 vaccine in newly diagnosed glioma. Study results and limitations: Of all patients, 85% to 95% showed vaccine-induced immune responses.

Of note for this clone: Its specificity is unknown.

The sample's time point: week 23, last vaccination. Doses of 300 ug of mutant IDH1 20-mer peptide were given with topical imiquimod. Donors had new IDH1-mutant astrocytomas of WHO grade 3 or 4 (ATRX-lost). The assay was immunoSEQ multiplex PCR, and TCRdb's table has in-frame clones only and misses some. The sample shows tens of thousands of clones, around 85% of them seen only once. This sequence originates from a man between 25 and 39 years old with glioma. Some clones in this sample may be carry-over from other donors' samples. The source material was PBMCs, sampled from a glioma patient whose treatment included an IDH1 peptide vaccine.

This CDR3 reads CASSLDGQNNQPQHF. The CDR3 region has the DNA TGCGCCAGCAGCTTGGACGGACAGAACAATCAGCCCCAGCATTTT. The rearrangement links TRBV5-1 to TRBJ1-5; D is possibly TRBD1 (6 bases). Germline V gene sequence: CDR1 SGHRS, CDR2 YFSETQ. Deletions cut 0 bases from V and 3 bases from J, with 10 bases between. The CDR3 length is 15 residues.